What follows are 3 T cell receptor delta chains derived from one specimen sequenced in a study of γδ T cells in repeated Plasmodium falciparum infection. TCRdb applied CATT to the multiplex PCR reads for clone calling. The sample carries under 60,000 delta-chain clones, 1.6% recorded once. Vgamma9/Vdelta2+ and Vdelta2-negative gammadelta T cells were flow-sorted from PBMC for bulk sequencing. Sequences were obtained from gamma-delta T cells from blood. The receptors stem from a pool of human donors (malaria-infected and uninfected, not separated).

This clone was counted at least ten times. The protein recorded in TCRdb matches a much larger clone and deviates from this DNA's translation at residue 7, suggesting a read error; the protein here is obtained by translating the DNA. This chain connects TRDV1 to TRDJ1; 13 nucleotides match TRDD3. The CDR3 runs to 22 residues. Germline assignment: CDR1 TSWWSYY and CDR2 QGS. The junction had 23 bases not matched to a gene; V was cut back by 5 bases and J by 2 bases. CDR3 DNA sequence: TGTGCTCTTGGGCTCCCATCAGGCCGTAGTACTGGGGGATACGGTACTACCGATAAACTCATCTTT. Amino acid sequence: CALGLPSGRSTGGYGTTDKLIF.

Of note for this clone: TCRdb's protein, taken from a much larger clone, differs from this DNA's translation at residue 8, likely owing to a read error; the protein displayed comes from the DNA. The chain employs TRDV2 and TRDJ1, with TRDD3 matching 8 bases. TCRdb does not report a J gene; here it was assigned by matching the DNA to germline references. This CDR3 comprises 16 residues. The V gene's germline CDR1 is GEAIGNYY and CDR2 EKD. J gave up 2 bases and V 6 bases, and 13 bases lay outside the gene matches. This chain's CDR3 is CACKLLGGKVTDKLIF. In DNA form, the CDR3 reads TGTGCCTGTAAACTACTGGGGGGTAAGGTGACCGATAAACTCATCTTT.

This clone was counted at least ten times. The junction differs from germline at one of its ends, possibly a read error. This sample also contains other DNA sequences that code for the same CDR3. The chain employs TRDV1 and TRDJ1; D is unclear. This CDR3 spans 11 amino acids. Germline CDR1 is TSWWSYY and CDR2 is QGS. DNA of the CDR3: TGTGCTCTTGACATTTTCGATAAGCTCATCTTT. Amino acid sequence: CALDIFDKLIF.